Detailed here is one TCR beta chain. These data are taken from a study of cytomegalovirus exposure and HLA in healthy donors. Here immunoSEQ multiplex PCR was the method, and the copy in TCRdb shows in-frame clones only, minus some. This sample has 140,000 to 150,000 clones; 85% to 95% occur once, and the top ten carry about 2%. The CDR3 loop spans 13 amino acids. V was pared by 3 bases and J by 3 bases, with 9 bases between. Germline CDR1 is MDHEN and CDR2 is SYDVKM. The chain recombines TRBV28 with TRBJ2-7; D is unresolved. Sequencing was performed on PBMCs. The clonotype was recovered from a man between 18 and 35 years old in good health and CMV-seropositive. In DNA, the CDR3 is TGTGCCAGCAGTTTGGCCTTAAACTACGAGCAGTACTTC. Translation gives CASSLALNYEQYF. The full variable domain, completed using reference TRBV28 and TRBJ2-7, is DVKVTQSSRYLVKRTGEKVFLECVQDMDHENMFWYRQDPGLGLRLIYFSYDVKMKEKGDIPEGYSVSREKKERFSLILESASTNQTSMYLCASSLALNYEQYFGPGTRLTVT.